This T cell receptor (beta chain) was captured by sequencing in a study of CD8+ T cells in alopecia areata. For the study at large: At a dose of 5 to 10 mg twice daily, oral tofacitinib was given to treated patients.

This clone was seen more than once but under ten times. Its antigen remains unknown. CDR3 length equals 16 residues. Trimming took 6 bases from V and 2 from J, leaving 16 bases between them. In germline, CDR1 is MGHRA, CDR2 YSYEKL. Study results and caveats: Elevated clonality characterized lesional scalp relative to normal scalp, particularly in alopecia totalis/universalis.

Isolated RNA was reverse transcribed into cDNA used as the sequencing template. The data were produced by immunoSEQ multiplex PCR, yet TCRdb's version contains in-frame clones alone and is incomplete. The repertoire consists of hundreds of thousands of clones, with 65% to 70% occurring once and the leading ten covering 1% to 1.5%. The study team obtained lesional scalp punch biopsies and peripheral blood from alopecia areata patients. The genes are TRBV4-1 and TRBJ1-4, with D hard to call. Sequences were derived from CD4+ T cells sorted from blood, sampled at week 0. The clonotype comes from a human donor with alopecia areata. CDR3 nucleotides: TGCGCCAGCAGTAGGGCGGGGTATTCGACTAATGAAAAACTGTTTTTT. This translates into CASSRAGYSTNEKLFF.